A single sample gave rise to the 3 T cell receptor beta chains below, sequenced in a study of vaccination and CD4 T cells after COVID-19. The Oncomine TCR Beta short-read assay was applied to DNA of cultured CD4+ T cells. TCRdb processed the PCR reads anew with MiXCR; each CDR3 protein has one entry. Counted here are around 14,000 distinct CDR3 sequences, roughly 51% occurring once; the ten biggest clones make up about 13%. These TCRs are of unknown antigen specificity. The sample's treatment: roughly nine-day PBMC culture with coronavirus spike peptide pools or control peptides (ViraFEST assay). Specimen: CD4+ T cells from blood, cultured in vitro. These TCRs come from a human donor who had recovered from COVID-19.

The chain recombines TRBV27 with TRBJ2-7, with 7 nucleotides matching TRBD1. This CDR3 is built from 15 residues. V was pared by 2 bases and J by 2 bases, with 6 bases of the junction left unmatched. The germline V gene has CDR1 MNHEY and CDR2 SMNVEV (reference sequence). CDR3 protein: CASSLRQGGAYEQYF. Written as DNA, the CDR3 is TGTGCCAGCAGTTTACGACAGGGCGGAGCCTACGAGCAGTACTTC.

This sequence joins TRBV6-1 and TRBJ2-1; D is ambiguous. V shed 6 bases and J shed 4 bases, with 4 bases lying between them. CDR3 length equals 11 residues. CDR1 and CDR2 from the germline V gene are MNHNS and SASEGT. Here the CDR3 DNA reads TGTGCCAGCAGGGAGTACAATGAGCAGTTCTTC. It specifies CASREYNEQFF.

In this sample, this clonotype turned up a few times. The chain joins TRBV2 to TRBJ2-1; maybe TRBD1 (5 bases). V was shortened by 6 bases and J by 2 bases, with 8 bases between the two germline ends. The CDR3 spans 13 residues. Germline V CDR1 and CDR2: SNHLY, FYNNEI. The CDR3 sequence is CASRQAAYNEQFF. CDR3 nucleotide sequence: TGTGCCAGCAGACAGGCGGCCTACAATGAGCAGTTCTTC.